This T cell receptor (beta chain) comes out of a study of PD-1 blockade in classical Hodgkin lymphoma. Every patient relapsed after autologous stem cell transplantation, and brentuximab vedotin exposure varied. Complete response, partial response or progressive disease constituted the best response categories observed. Assay: immunoSEQ multiplex PCR; the TCRdb copy retains only in-frame clones and omits some. The table lists around 10,000 clones, approximately 80% of them singletons. Broader study findings: Factors driving the repertoire differences, possibly disease activity or prior therapy, remain undefined. Complete responders' baseline diversity resembled that of newly diagnosed patients. Reported baseline diversity: healthy donors highest, relapsed/refractory patients lowest.

After removal of 4 bases from V and 2 bases from J, the junction contained 5 bases not matched to a gene. CDR1 and CDR2 from the germline V gene are SGHRS and YFSETQ. The CDR3 spans 16 residues. About this clone itself: Its target is unknown.

This TCR derives from a human donor with classical Hodgkin lymphoma. The sample in question was peripheral blood mononuclear cells (PBMCs), obtained before the second cycle of nivolumab. V gene TRBV5-1 combines with J gene TRBJ2-2; 10 positions agree with TRBD1. Here the CDR3 reads CASSHRQGANTGELFF. The CDR3 region has the DNA TGCGCCAGCAGCCACCGACAGGGGGCTAACACCGGGGAGCTGTTTTTT.